Below, 30 T cell receptor beta chains from the same sample are listed, as sequenced in a study of identical twins. TCRdb redid the calling of the 5' RACE reads with MiXCR, one entry per CDR3 protein. The table shows more than 400,000 distinct CDR3 sequences, with 15% occurring only once. The sample also formed part of further work on yellow fever vaccine responses in identical twins.

Sequencing input: CD4+ T cells sorted from blood. The source of these receptors is a woman younger than 30 in good health.

A note on this clonotype: One junction end does not reproduce the germline sequence, and a read error may be involved. The genes are TRBV24-1 and TRBJ2-3, with 13 positions matching TRBD2. The CDR3 is 17 residues long. The germline gives CDR1 KGHDR, CDR2 SFDVKD. CDR3 residues: CATSDSGLAGESDTRYF. The DNA of the CDR3 is TGTGCCACCAGTGACTCCGGACTAGCGGGAGAGTCAGATACGCGGTATTTT.

The rearrangement joins TRBV5-1 to TRBJ2-1; possibly TRBD2 for D (6 bases). This CDR3 is built from 15 residues. Germline CDR1 and CDR2: SGHRS and YFSETQ. Trimming shortened V by 0 bases and J by 6 bases, and 13 bases separated the two germline ends. CDR3 sequence (DNA): TGCGCCAGCAGCTTGGCGGCGGGGAGCTTCAATGAGCAGTTCTTC. Amino acids: CASSLAAGSFNEQFF.

V gene TRBV5-6 combines with J gene TRBJ1-5, with D possibly being TRBD1 (6 bases). The CDR3 length is 16 residues. Trimming left V 4 bases short and J 3 bases short, with 17 bases between. Germline V lookup: CDR1 SGHDT, CDR2 YYEEEE. The CDR3 sequence: CASSQWGGLTNQPQHF. The CDR3 coding sequence is TGTGCCAGCAGCCAGTGGGGGGGCCTTACCAATCAGCCCCAGCATTTT.

The chain couples TRBV6-6 to TRBJ2-2; D is uncertain. Looked up from germline, CDR1 is MNHNY and CDR2 is SVGAGI (reference sequence). Trimming pared 5 bases from V and 5 bases from J, leaving 9 bases between. This CDR3 spans 13 amino acids. CDR3 DNA sequence: TGTGCCAGCAGTCCCCAATCGACCGGGGAGCTGTTTTTT. Translation: CASSPQSTGELFF.

This clonotype was seen only a few times. The J gene is TRBJ2-1, the V gene TRBV24-1; 10 bases are shared with TRBD1. The germline V gene encodes CDR1 KGHDR and CDR2 SFDVKD. This CDR3 is built from 15 residues. The V and J ends lost 3 bases and 4 bases, in that order; junction bases with no gene match: 2. This chain's CDR3 is CATSDQGQGYNEQFF. The CDR3 nucleotides are TGTGCCACCAGTGATCAGGGACAGGGGTACAATGAGCAGTTCTTC.

This clonotype was picked up a small number of times. V usage is TRBV20-1 and J usage is TRBJ1-1, with D unclear. CDR3 length: 12 amino acids. Germline V gene lookup returns CDR1 DFQATT and CDR2 SNEGSKA (reference sequence). CDR3 sequence reads: CSWYSGNTEAFF. The CDR3 DNA is TGCAGCTGGTATTCGGGGAACACTGAAGCTTTCTTT.

This clonotype was observed a few times. The chain recombines TRBV25-1 with TRBJ2-5, with 7 bases lining up with TRBD1. Unmatched junction bases numbered 6, after V lost 1 base and J lost 1 base. The CDR3 is 16 amino acids. Germline V gives CDR1 MGHDK, CDR2 SYGVNS. CDR3 coding DNA: TGTGCCAGCAGTGAATTCAGGGGGATCGTCCAAGAGACCCAGTACTTC. This sequence encodes CASSEFRGIVQETQYF.

The rearrangement uses TRBV29-1 and TRBJ1-4, with D possibly TRBD1 on 5 matching bases. Between the trimmed V and J ends, which lost 7 bases and 0 bases, there was a span of 12 bases. The CDR3 is 14 amino acids. Germline assignment: CDR1 SQVTM and CDR2 ANQGSEA. Here the CDR3 DNA reads TGCAGCGCTACAGGTGGGACAACTAATGAAAAACTGTTTTTT. Its protein is CSATGGTTNEKLFF.

The sample holds a few counts of this clonotype. V usage is TRBV6-2 or TRBV6-3 and J usage is TRBJ2-7, with TRBD1 matching 9 bases. The CDR3 is made up of 16 amino acids. In germline, CDR1 is MNHEY, CDR2 SVGEGT. The ends lost 0 bases at V and 2 bases at J; junction bases unmatched: 5. CDR3 DNA sequence: TGTGCCAGCAGTTACTCCGGGACAGGGTTTCCCTACGAGCAGTACTTC. It yields the protein CASSYSGTGFPYEQYF.

This clonotype was recorded at least ten times. V usage is TRBV7-8 and J usage is TRBJ2-1; 7 nucleotides align to TRBD2. The J segment lost 0 bases and the V segment lost 3 bases, leaving 5 bases of the junction unmatched. CDR1 is SGHVS and CDR2 is FQNEAQ in the germline V gene. CDR3 length: 16 residues. The chain's CDR3 is CASSFYGRDSYNEQFF. The CDR3, as DNA: TGTGCCAGCAGCTTTTATGGGAGGGACTCCTACAATGAGCAGTTCTTC.

This sequence joins TRBV5-6 and TRBJ2-4; either TRBD1 or TRBD2 may supply D (5 bases each). Germline V CDR1 and CDR2: SGHDT, YYEEEE. V was trimmed by 2 bases and J by 7 bases, leaving 10 bases between them. The CDR3 is made up of 13 amino acids. In DNA form, the CDR3 reads TGTGCCAGCAGCTTATCAGGGACGAACATTCAGTACTTC. Translated: CASSLSGTNIQYF.

In this sample, this clonotype turned up a few times. This chain links TRBV25-1 with TRBJ1-1; D remains ambiguous. The CDR3 is 13 amino acids. Germline V gene lookup returns CDR1 MGHDK and CDR2 SYGVNS. V lost 2 bases and J 11 bases, leaving 15 bases between the germline ends. The CDR3 region is CASSERIPVRAFF. The CDR3 coding sequence is TGTGCCAGCAGTGAACGGATCCCAGTGCGGGCTTTCTTT.

This chain links TRBV6-5 with TRBJ2-1, with a tentative D call TRBD1 (6 bases). The CDR3 has 16 residues. Trimming removed 5 bases at V and 0 bases at J, with 14 bases between. From germline, CDR1 is MNHEY and CDR2 SVGAGI. The CDR3 DNA reads as TGTGCCAGCAGTAACCACAGGGTTAGCTCCTACAATGAGCAGTTCTTC. Its translation: CASSNHRVSSYNEQFF.

This clonotype has a handful of counts. The chain combines TRBV18 with TRBJ1-1; 12 nucleotides align to TRBD1. The CDR3 runs 15 residues. Germline V CDR1 and CDR2: KGHSH, LQKENI. Losses at the gene ends were 4 bases for V and 5 bases for J; bases not matched to a gene: 5. CDR3 sequence: CASSLQGQGATEAFF. The CDR3 DNA sequence: TGTGCCAGCTCACTTCAGGGACAGGGGGCGACTGAAGCTTTCTTT.

This clonotype was counted only a few times. V and J are TRBV5-5 and TRBJ2-1, with 8 bases that match TRBD2. The CDR3 runs 15 residues. The germline V gene has CDR1 SGHKS and CDR2 YYEKEE (reference sequence). V shed 4 bases, J shed 10 bases, and the junction held 13 bases outside the gene matches. CDR3 DNA sequence: TGTGCCAGCAGCCCAGAATCGAGCGGGAGTGGGGAGCAGTTCTTC. Its protein product is CASSPESSGSGEQFF.

V usage is TRBV5-1 and J usage is TRBJ2-2; D is ambiguous. Germline V CDR1 and CDR2: SGHRS, YFSETQ. Trimming removed 0 bases from V and 6 bases from J, with 12 bases in between. The CDR3 loop spans 15 amino acids. Here the CDR3 reads CASSLDGSSAGELFF. CDR3 coding DNA: TGCGCCAGCAGCTTGGATGGGTCGAGCGCCGGGGAGCTGTTTTTT.

The CDR3, as DNA: TGTGCCGCGAGCCGGGCGTTTAGCGGGGGATCCGATACGCAGTATTTT. Encoded protein: CAASRAFSGGSDTQYF. The genes are TRBV4-2 and TRBJ2-3, with TRBD2 identical over 9 bases. With 11 bases clipped from V and 6 bases from J, the junction kept 18 bases outside the gene matches. Germline V gives CDR1 LGHNA, CDR2 YNFKEQ. The CDR3 runs 16 residues.

The chain employs TRBV28 and TRBJ2-7; unclear D gene. Germline V lookup: CDR1 MDHEN, CDR2 SYDVKM. The length of the CDR3 is 13 residues. Deletions cut 1 base from V and 7 bases from J, with 11 bases between. Here the CDR3 DNA reads TGTGCCAGCAGTTTATCAGGAGTAGAAGAGCAGTACGTC. It codes for CASSLSGVEEQYV.

The V call is TRBV12-3 or TRBV12-4, the J call TRBJ2-5; the D gene is possibly TRBD1 (5 bases). The CDR3 totals 11 residues. V lost 4 bases and J lost 9, with 9 bases in between. The CDR3 is CASSSDTAQYF. CDR3 DNA: TGTGCCAGCAGTTCGGACACGGCCCAGTACTTC.

There are a few counts of this clonotype. The chain has TRBV5-1 and TRBJ2-2, with TRBD2 matching over 11 bases. The J segment lost 4 bases and the V segment lost 4 bases, leaving 6 bases of the junction unmatched. This CDR3 is built from 16 residues. Germline values: CDR1 SGHRS, CDR2 YFSETQ. CDR3 residues: CASSRLAGGTTGELFF. The CDR3 DNA is TGCGCCAGCAGCAGATTAGCGGGAGGGACCACCGGGGAGCTGTTTTTT.

The chain uses TRBV5-8 and TRBJ2-1; D is unresolved. The germline V gene has CDR1 SGHTS and CDR2 YDEGEE. Trimming cost V 4 bases and J 7 bases, with 12 bases left between them. The CDR3 covers 13 residues. This CDR3 is CASSRITKNEQFF. Written as DNA, the CDR3 is TGTGCCAGCAGCCGCATAACTAAAAATGAGCAGTTCTTC. Supplemented by reference TRBV5-8 and TRBJ2-1, the full variable domain reads EAGVTQSPTHLIKTRGQQATLRCSPISGHTSVYWYQQALGLGLQFLLWYDEGEERNRGNFPPRFSGRQFPNYSSELNVNALELEDSALYLCASSRITKNEQFFGPGTRLTVL.

This clonotype was seen only a few times. The rearrangement links TRBV7-9 to TRBJ1-2, with TRBD1 matching over 8 bases. The CDR3 has 14 residues. The V segment lost 5 bases and the J segment 4 bases; nucleotides outside the gene matches: 6. CDR1 and CDR2 from the germline V gene are SEHNR and FQNEAQ (reference sequence). The CDR3 coding sequence is TGTGCCAGCAGCACGACAGGGGAAGTCTATGGCTACACCTTC. It translates to CASSTTGEVYGYTF. The full variable domain, in which reference TRBV7-9 and TRBJ1-2 provide the parts outside the CDR3, is DTGVSQNPRHKITKRGQNVTFRCDPISEHNRLYWYRQTLGQGPEFLTYFQNEAQLEKSRLLSDRFSAERPKGSFSTLEIQRTEQGDSAMYLCASSTTGEVYGYTFGSGTRLTVV.

This clonotype occurred many times. This chain connects TRBV5-1 to TRBJ2-5; the match to TRBD2 covers 7 bases. V dropped 2 bases and J dropped 7; count of bases not matched to a gene: 11. Germline V lookup: CDR1 SGHRS, CDR2 YFSETQ. This CDR3 contains 15 residues. CDR3 sequence: CASSFRGESSGTQYF. CDR3 DNA sequence: TGCGCCAGCAGCTTCCGGGGGGAGTCTAGTGGGACCCAGTACTTC.

This clonotype was detected a few times. The chain employs TRBV19 and TRBJ2-3; 13 positions match TRBD2. Germline trimming cut 5 bases from V and 3 bases from J; bases unmatched to any gene: 8. Germline V gene sequence: CDR1 LNHDA, CDR2 SQIVND (reference sequence). The CDR3 has 17 residues. As DNA, the CDR3 is TGTGCCAGTAGTCTCAGGACTAGCGGGAGTGTGACAGATACGCAGTATTTT. Its protein product is CASSLRTSGSVTDTQYF.

J is TRBJ2-6 and V is TRBV10-3; the D gene is possibly TRBD2 (5 bases). The germline gives CDR1 ENHRY, CDR2 SYGVKD. CDR3 length equals 16 residues. Trimming took 0 bases from V and 12 from J, leaving 18 bases between them. This chain's CDR3 is CAISESPDSQPGVLTF. For the CDR3, the DNA is TGTGCCATCAGTGAGTCTCCGGACTCCCAACCCGGCGTCCTGACTTTC.

The chain is built from TRBV3-1 and TRBJ2-1; the match to TRBD2 covers 10 bases. From germline, CDR1 is LGHDT and CDR2 YNNKEL (reference sequence). This CDR3 is 16 amino acids long. The V segment lost 2 bases and the J segment 8 bases; nucleotides outside the gene matches: 9. Written as DNA, the CDR3 is TGTGCCAGCAGCCAATACTCTAGCGGGAGTCTCCATGAGCAGTTCTTC. It yields the protein CASSQYSSGSLHEQFF.

This clonotype showed up just once. The genes are TRBV12-3 or TRBV12-4 and TRBJ2-7; 11 positions match TRBD2. This CDR3 spans 16 amino acids. Trimming removed 3 bases from V and 1 base from J; junction bases left unmatched: 5. Here the CDR3 DNA reads TGTGCCAGCAGTTTCATAGCGGGAGGGTGGTCCTACGAGCAGTACTTC. Amino acid sequence: CASSFIAGGWSYEQYF.

The V and J genes are TRBV5-8 and TRBJ2-1; the match to TRBD1 covers 7 bases. From germline, CDR1 is SGHTS and CDR2 YDEGEE. V was clipped by 0 bases and J by 5 bases; unmatched bases: 2. The CDR3 consists of 14 residues. The CDR3 reads CASSLAGTDNEQFF. The CDR3 DNA follows: TGTGCCAGCAGCTTGGCCGGGACAGACAATGAGCAGTTCTTC.

A few counts support this clonotype. The gene calls are TRBV20-1 and TRBJ2-7, with D possibly TRBD2 on 5 matching bases. CDR3 size: 14 residues. Germline V gene data show CDR1 as DFQATT and CDR2 as SNEGSKA (reference sequence). The V end lost 1 base, the J end lost 0 bases, and 10 bases lay between the germline ends. The chain's CDR3 is CSARGLGSSYEQYF. As DNA, the CDR3 is TGCAGTGCTAGAGGGTTGGGGAGCTCCTACGAGCAGTACTTC.

This clonotype was detected only a few times. The genes are TRBV20-1 and TRBJ1-4; D gene uncertain. This CDR3 spans 11 amino acids. Germline V gene sequence: CDR1 DFQATT, CDR2 SNEGSKA (reference sequence). The V end lost 5 bases, the J end lost 8 bases, and 9 bases lay between the germline ends. Here the CDR3 DNA reads TGCAGTGCTCAAGGAAGGGAAAAACTGTTTTTT. Its protein product is CSAQGREKLFF.